The 25 T cell receptor beta chains below all came from one sample that was sequenced in a study of blood T cell repertoires in COVID-19. TCRdb's table, derived via immunoSEQ multiplex PCR, lists solely in-frame clones and lacks some. The table records fewer than 100,000 clones, approximately 87% of them present only once. Sample: peripheral blood. The receptor set was obtained from a man older than 75 in a cohort sampled during active COVID-19.

The CDR3 DNA is TGTGCCAGTAGTAGCCAGGGGGCCTATGGCTACACCTTC. Translated: CASSSQGAYGYTF. The chain uses TRBV19 and TRBJ1-2; 8 bases line up with TRBD1. This CDR3 is 13 amino acids long. Trimming removed 4 bases from V and 4 bases from J; junction bases left unmatched: 2. Germline V gives CDR1 LNHDA, CDR2 SQIVND (reference sequence).

The CDR3 region is CAISESKTGSTEAFF. The CDR3 DNA reads TGTGCCATCAGTGAGTCGAAGACAGGGAGCACTGAAGCTTTCTTT. The rearrangement joins TRBV10-3 to TRBJ1-1; 7 bases map to TRBD1. Germline CDR1 and CDR2: ENHRY and SYGVKD. V shed 0 bases and J 4 bases; nucleotides not matched to a gene: 5. The CDR3 is made up of 15 amino acids.

The chain recombines TRBV7-2 with TRBJ2-6, with 7 bases identical to TRBD1. Germline V gene lookup returns CDR1 SGHTA and CDR2 FQGNSA. The trim removed 1 base at V and 0 bases at J, leaving 6 bases unmatched. There are 18 residues in the CDR3. The CDR3 is CASSLVGTASSGANVLTF. CDR3 coding DNA: TGTGCCAGCAGCTTAGTAGGGACAGCCAGCTCTGGGGCCAACGTCCTGACTTTC.

This sequence joins TRBV7-2 and TRBJ1-5; D ambiguous. Between the trimmed V and J ends, which lost 1 base and 6 bases, there was a span of 10 bases. The CDR3 loop spans 14 amino acids. Germline lookup yields CDR1 SGHTA and CDR2 FQGNSA. The CDR3 sequence is CASSLDPGSQPQHF. The CDR3 nucleotides read TGTGCCAGCAGCTTAGACCCGGGGAGTCAGCCCCAGCATTTT.

The rearrangement links TRBV9 to TRBJ2-1, with 9 bases aligning to TRBD2. The CDR3 extends over 16 amino acids. Looked up from germline, CDR1 is SGDLS and CDR2 is YYNGEE. Trimming took 4 bases from V and 0 from J; bases not matched to a gene: 5. The CDR3 here is CASSPQTSGSYNEQFF. For the CDR3, the DNA is TGTGCCAGCAGCCCCCAGACTAGCGGCTCCTACAATGAGCAGTTCTTC.

The J gene is TRBJ2-4, the V gene TRBV7-9, with TRBD1 as a possible D gene (5 bases). V was pared by 4 bases and J by 0 bases, with 7 bases between. Germline V gives CDR1 SEHNR, CDR2 FQNEAQ (reference sequence). This CDR3 contains 14 residues. Written as DNA, the CDR3 is TGTGCCAGCAGCTCCCAGGGAGCCAAAAACATTCAGTACTTC. This gives the protein CASSSQGAKNIQYF.

This clone was observed a single time. The chain is built from TRBV3-1 (or the pseudogene TRBV3-2) and TRBJ1-5, with no clear D. The CDR3 extends over 15 amino acids. CDR1 LGHDT and CDR2 YNNKEL come from the germline V gene (reference sequence). Between the trimmed V and J ends, which lost 3 bases and 1 base, there was a span of 10 bases. The CDR3 DNA sequence: TGTGCCAGCAGCCACCAACTTACGAGCAATCAGCCCCAGCATTTT. Protein: CASSHQLTSNQPQHF.

This clone was recorded once. The chain uses TRBV7-2 and TRBJ2-3; the D is unclear. The CDR3 loop spans 12 amino acids. The germline gives CDR1 SGHTA, CDR2 FQGNSA. Trimming removed 5 bases at V and 3 bases at J, with 6 bases between. CDR3 DNA sequence: TGTGCCAGCAGCGTACTTACAGATACGCAGTATTTT. Encoded protein: CASSVLTDTQYF.

Worth noting for this clone: The same CDR3 can be traced to other DNA sequences in this sample. The V call is TRBV5-1, the J call TRBJ1-3; TRBD1 aligns across 9 bases. There are 14 residues in the CDR3. With 4 bases clipped from V and 4 bases from J, the junction kept 3 bases outside the gene matches. CDR1 and CDR2 from the germline V gene are SGHRS and YFSETQ. CDR3 protein: CASSPGTGGNTIYF. The CDR3 DNA is TGCGCCAGCAGCCCCGGGACAGGGGGAAACACCATATATTTT.

J is TRBJ2-6 and V is TRBV18; maybe TRBD1 (6 bases). V lost 4 bases, J lost 2 bases, and 12 bases lay in between. The CDR3 runs 16 residues. Germline V gene sequence: CDR1 KGHSH, CDR2 LQKENI. CDR3 in DNA: TGTGCCAGCTCACATGGACAGTCGACTGGGGCCAACGTCCTGACTTTC. Translation gives CASSHGQSTGANVLTF.

The chain carries TRBV5-4 and TRBJ1-1, with D maybe TRBD1 (5 bases). The CDR3 is 12 amino acids. The V gene's germline CDR1 is SGHNT and CDR2 YYREEE (reference sequence). Trimming removed 4 bases from V and 4 bases from J, with 8 bases in between. CDR3 loop: CASSQGGTEAFF. The CDR3 bases are TGTGCCAGCAGCCAGGGTGGCACTGAAGCTTTCTTT.

V is TRBV6-4 and J is TRBJ2-6, with TRBD1 matching over 7 bases. J gave up 4 bases and V 0 bases, and 3 bases lay outside the gene matches. CDR1 and CDR2 (germline): MRHNA, SNTAGT. The CDR3 has 16 residues. The DNA for the CDR3 is TGTGCCAGCAGTGACTCGAGGGGGCCAGGGGCCAACGTCCTGACTTTC. This encodes CASSDSRGPGANVLTF.

The CDR3: CASGLGPKTGGDHEQFF. The CDR3 region has the DNA TGTGCTAGTGGTTTGGGCCCAAAGACAGGGGGGGACCATGAGCAGTTCTTC. The J gene is TRBJ2-1, the V gene TRBV12-5, with 9 bases identical to TRBD1. In germline, CDR1 is LGHNT, CDR2 FRNRAP. Trimming took 1 base from V and 8 from J; bases not matched to a gene: 12. This CDR3 has 17 amino acids.

The chain joins TRBV2 to TRBJ1-5, with D possibly being TRBD1 (6 bases). The germline CDR1 and CDR2 sequences are SNHLY and FYNNEI. The V end was cut by 7 bases, the J end by 3 bases, with 13 bases between. This CDR3 is built from 14 residues. The CDR3 DNA follows: TGTGCCAGCACTACGGACAGCAACAATCAGCCCCAGCATTTT. Protein product: CASTTDSNNQPQHF.

The chain uses TRBV6-5 and TRBJ2-1; 7 nucleotides agree with TRBD1. This CDR3 spans 14 amino acids. The germline V gene encodes CDR1 MNHEY and CDR2 SVGAGI. V lost 5 bases, J lost 4 bases, and 5 bases stayed unmatched. CDR3 region: CASSPLGQYNEQFF. The CDR3 nucleotides are TGTGCCAGCAGTCCTCTGGGACAGTACAATGAGCAGTTCTTC.

The rearrangement uses TRBV7-8 and TRBJ1-2; 9 nucleotides agree with TRBD1. The V gene end was trimmed by 5 bases and the J gene end by 5 bases; junction bases not matched to a gene: 9. CDR3 length: 15 residues. Germline V lookup: CDR1 SGHVS, CDR2 FQNEAQ. CDR3 nucleotides: TGTGCCAGCAGCCCGAGGACAGGACAGGGGTATGGCTACACCTTC. Translation gives CASSPRTGQGYGYTF.

This chain connects TRBV7-2 to TRBJ1-1; TRBD1 might be the D (5 bases). CDR1 and CDR2 (germline): SGHTA, FQGNSA. V shed 1 base and J shed 4 bases, with 10 bases lying between them. This CDR3 is 14 amino acids long. The DNA of the CDR3 is TGTGCCAGCAGCTTAGTCGGGGGAAGCACTGAAGCTTTCTTT. This gives the protein CASSLVGGSTEAFF.

The genes are TRBV19 and TRBJ1-2, with no clear D. Germline V gives CDR1 LNHDA, CDR2 SQIVND (reference sequence). The CDR3 contains 13 residues. Trimming removed 6 bases from V and 3 bases from J, with 11 bases in between. CDR3 residues: CASSPRGDYGYTF. DNA of the CDR3: TGTGCCAGTAGCCCTCGGGGAGACTATGGCTACACCTTC. Full variable domain (missing parts from reference TRBV19 and TRBJ1-2): DGGITQSPKYLFRKEGQNVTLSCEQNLNHDAMYWYRQDPGQGLRLIYYSQIVNDFQKGDIAEGYSVSREKKESFPLTVTSAQKNPTAFYLCASSPRGDYGYTFGSGTRLTVV.

In DNA, the CDR3 is TGTGCCAGCAGCTTGGCCGAGGATACGCAGTATTTT. It encodes CASSLAEDTQYF. This sequence joins TRBV5-4 and TRBJ2-3, with D uncertain. V lost 0 bases, J lost 6 bases, and 5 bases lay in between. From germline, CDR1 is SGHNT and CDR2 YYREEE (reference sequence). CDR3 length equals 12 residues.

V is TRBV7-2 and J is TRBJ1-2; possibly TRBD1 for D (6 bases). Trimming shortened V by 7 bases and J by 3 bases, and 9 bases separated the two germline ends. The CDR3 runs 12 residues. The V gene's germline CDR1 is SGHTA and CDR2 FQGNSA. The CDR3 sequence is CASKGGDYGYTF. CDR3 DNA sequence: TGTGCCAGCAAAGGGGGGGACTATGGCTACACCTTC.

CDR3 sequence reads: CASSLRGANEKLFF. CDR3 sequence (DNA): TGTGCCAGCAGCCTCCGGGGAGCTAATGAAAAACTGTTTTTT. This chain joins TRBV7-8 and TRBJ1-4; D remains ambiguous. Trimming removed 5 bases from V and 3 bases from J, with 10 bases in between. The CDR3 runs 14 residues. Germline V gene lookup returns CDR1 SGHVS and CDR2 FQNEAQ.

This chain joins TRBV5-4 and TRBJ1-1; 10 positions match TRBD1. With 5 bases clipped from V and 6 bases from J, the junction kept 4 bases outside the gene matches. Germline V gene sequence: CDR1 SGHNT, CDR2 YYREEE (reference sequence). The CDR3 extends over 13 amino acids. CDR3 region: CASSRDRGAEAFF. The CDR3 DNA reads TGTGCCAGCAGTCGGGACAGGGGCGCTGAAGCTTTCTTT.

The V and J genes are TRBV3-1 (or the pseudogene TRBV3-2) and TRBJ2-7; no clear D gene. Per the germline V gene, CDR1 is LGHDT and CDR2 is YNNKEL (reference sequence). The CDR3 totals 12 residues. Trimming left V 0 bases short and J 3 bases short, with 3 bases between. The CDR3, as DNA: TGTGCCAGCAGCCAAGACAGCTACGAGCAGTACTTC. Amino acid sequence: CASSQDSYEQYF.

The chain employs TRBV4-1 and TRBJ2-3; D possibly corresponds to TRBD2 (6 bases). From germline, CDR1 is MGHRA and CDR2 YSYEKL. V lost 2 bases and J lost 0, with 15 bases in between. CDR3 length: 17 residues. Here the CDR3 DNA reads TGCGCCAGCAGCCAAAGCGGGCGGACCGGAAGCACAGATACGCAGTATTTT. Translated: CASSQSGRTGSTDTQYF.

The sample holds one count of this clone. The V gene is TRBV7-9, the J gene TRBJ1-1; the D gene is possibly TRBD1 (5 bases). From germline, CDR1 is SEHNR and CDR2 FQNEAQ (reference sequence). Trimming shortened V by 2 bases and J by 5 bases, and 15 bases separated the two germline ends. The CDR3 extends over 15 amino acids. The chain's CDR3 is CASSLILGHGTEAFF. The CDR3 DNA follows: TGTGCCAGCAGCTTAATCCTGGGGCACGGGACTGAAGCTTTCTTT.